This TCR beta chain stems from a study of blood T cells in healthy people across ages. Germline V CDR1 and CDR2: MDHEN, SYDVKM. V dropped 7 bases and J dropped 2 bases, with 13 bases sitting between them. The CDR3 is 14 residues long. As for this clonotype: One base away lies a much larger clone, so this may be a sequencing read error.

Primed by a sample-barcoded 5' primer and a J-beta primer mix, a second PCR proceeded for 7 to 11 cycles. MiXCR was run by TCRdb on the 5' RACE reads, yielding one entry per CDR3 protein. This repertoire shows some 710,000 distinct CDR3 sequences, around 50% found once; its top ten account for 18%. Total RNA extraction produced at least 6 micrograms (per sample) for the study. This chain uses TRBV28 with TRBJ2-3; D not resolved. The sample comprised blood. The sequence derives from an elderly man in good health. CDR3 nucleotides: TGTGCCAGCACCCCTTGCGTCTCCACAGATACGCAGTATTTT. It translates to CASTPCVSTDTQYF.